This TCR beta chain emerged from a study of blood T cell repertoires in COVID-19 (dated by TCRdb to the early 2020s). With respect to the entire study: Collaborator samples came from the United States, Italy and Spain and covered acute and convalescent phases of COVID-19. The samples were drawn from the first 160 participants of the ongoing ImmuneRACE study and from over 950 subjects provided by 6 global collaborators. The dataset comprised deeply sampled blood TCRbeta repertoires from subjects exposed to, actively infected with, or recovered from COVID-19. The repertoires were released in a freely available public database intended as a resource for research on the immune response to SARS-CoV-2. The sample metadata nearly always contained a de-identified subject ID, COVID-19 status, age in years and sex. The material from the prospective study consisted of cDNA or gDNA derived from T cells, B-cell-depleted T cells, or PBMCs. Where HLA class I and class II types were available, the types were taken from metadata supplied by the sample provider, not from assay-based typing.

The immunoSEQ Assay, a bias-controlled multiplex PCR, was used to amplify TCRbeta CDR3 regions from genomic DNA. In the original analysis: The number of nucleated cells in each sample was estimated from the amplification of reference gene primers within the assay. To quantify the absolute abundance of each unique TCRbeta CDR3 rearrangement, sequence reads were collapsed and filtered. Productive Simpson clonality was computed per sample as the square root of Simpson's diversity index over productive rearrangements. What TCRdb holds here is the immuneACCESS table cut down to in-frame rearrangements. Part of the clones is not present; checked against another copy, under half of the missing clones reflect an unresolved V gene, and the others are unexplained. For V, J and clone size, that table is used; D and trimming come from the DNA. The sample yields about 440,000 clones; about 90% were counted once. About 0.57% of the sample lies in the top ten.

V lost 0 bases and J lost 7 bases, and the count of bases not matched to a germline gene is 3. The cysteine opens and the phenylalanine closes a CDR3 of 14 amino acids. Only the CDR3 part of the read is kept: 42 bases, read in frame from the first base. CDR1 SGHRS and CDR2 YFSETQ are derived from the germline V gene. What the work shows at the level of the full study, not this receptor alone: How much clinical and demographic metadata was included differed by source and by participant, and the metadata was provided uncurated.

In the prospective study, participants were about 18 to 100 years old, resided in 20 to 30 geographic areas of the United States, and were enrolled through a virtual design. To assign participants to cohorts, the prospective study relied on clinical history that participants themselves reported in a screening survey and a study questionnaire. Recovered participants in ImmuneRACE Cohort 3 were defined by two consecutive negative NP/OP PCR tests, clearance by a healthcare professional, or resolution of symptoms. Each participant in the prospective study had whole blood, serum and a nasopharyngeal or oropharyngeal swab collected by mobile phlebotomists. Prospective study participants could optionally give additional blood draws and questionnaires over an approximately two-month period. Before DNA extraction, prospective study blood samples were shipped either frozen or at room temperature. On this clone itself: The target of this receptor is not known. There are no base qualities to consult, and no much larger clone falls within one base.

The sample taken for sequencing was PBMCs or T cells enriched from blood (not recorded which). The sequence is built from TRBV5-1 and TRBJ2-1; the junction holds 8 bases that match TRBD2. This TCR derives from a man between 18 and 35 years old who had recovered from COVID-19. The DNA is TGCGCCAGCAGCTTGGCTTTAGCGGGGAATGAGCAGTTCTTC. It codes for CASSLALAGNEQFF.